This TCR beta chain appears in the sequencing data of a study of control samples from healthy donors and cancer patients. Libraries were prepared by immunoSEQ multiplex PCR; TCRdb keeps only in-frame clonotypes and omits some of them. Of about 170,000 clones detected, about nine tenths appear once; the ten largest clones hold over 1.2%. The V end lost 2 bases, the J end lost 4 bases, and 9 bases lay between the germline ends. Germline CDR1 and CDR2: KGHSH and LQKENI. The CDR3 sequence is 13 residues long. The sample consisted of blood. The sequence came from a woman in her twenties or thirties in good health. This sequence joins TRBV18 and TRBJ2-7; D ambiguous. The CDR3 region has the DNA TGTGCCAGCTCACCAAAGGACGTTTACGAGCAGTACTTC. Protein: CASSPKDVYEQYF.